The 14 T cell receptor beta chains listed next were all sequenced from one sample in a study of cytomegalovirus exposure and HLA in healthy donors. 60 Vbeta and 13 Jbeta primers were used in PCR. Data came from immunoSEQ multiplex PCR; TCRdb stores just in-frame clones and leaves some out. The repertoire holds roughly 120,000 clones, with over 60% as singletons. Sequenced sample: PBMCs. The receptor source for this set is a human donor in good health.

The CDR3: CAGQGTGRREQYF. CDR3 DNA sequence: TGTGCCGGTCAAGGGACAGGGAGGCGAGAGCAGTATTTT. The chain joins TRBV6-1 to TRBJ2-3, with 9 bases fitting TRBD1. The CDR3 sequence is 13 residues long. CDR1 and CDR2 from the germline V gene are MNHNS and SASEGT. V lost 11 bases to trimming and J lost 11 bases; unmatched junction nucleotides: 14.

The rearrangement uses TRBV27 and TRBJ2-2; TRBD1 aligns across 8 bases. The CDR3 totals 17 residues. Germline trimming cut 2 bases from V and 2 bases from J; bases unmatched to any gene: 7. Germline V CDR1 and CDR2: MNHEY, SMNVEV (reference sequence). For the CDR3, the DNA is TGTGCCAGCAGTTTAGCGACAGGGGTGATAAACACCGGGGAGCTGTTTTTT. The encoded protein is CASSLATGVINTGELFF.

This CDR3 is CASTTGEEFYYGYTF. DNA for the CDR3: TGTGCCAGCACCACCGGGGAGGAATTTTACTATGGCTACACCTTC. The chain has TRBV6-1 and TRBJ1-2; D is ambiguous. Germline V gene lookup returns CDR1 MNHNS and CDR2 SASEGT. The CDR3 totals 15 residues. Trimming left V 7 bases short and J 3 bases short, with 18 bases between.

The chain has TRBV7-2 and TRBJ1-2, with 9 bases matching TRBD1. The CDR3 runs to 15 residues. From germline, CDR1 is SGHTA and CDR2 FQGNSA. The J segment lost 6 bases and the V segment lost 4 bases, leaving 9 bases of the junction unmatched. The CDR3 sequence is CASSSRTGDFDGYTF. As DNA, the CDR3 is TGTGCCAGCAGCTCCAGGACAGGGGACTTTGATGGCTACACCTTC. The entire variable domain, with the rest obtained from reference TRBV7-2 and TRBJ1-2, is as follows: GAGVSQSPSNKVTEKGKDVELRCDPISGHTALYWYRQSLGQGLEFLIYFQGNSAPDKSGLPSDRFSAERTGGSVSTLTIQRTQQEDSAVYLCASSSRTGDFDGYTFGSGTRLTVV.

This rearrangement joins TRBV6-1 to TRBJ2-5; tentative D call: TRBD1 (6 bases). The J call may be faulty, since TRBJ2-7 better matches the DNA end. The V gene's germline CDR1 is MNHNS and CDR2 SASEGT. CDR3 length: 14 amino acids. CDR3 protein: CASSAGVGLYEQYF. CDR3 coding DNA: TGTGCCAGCAGTGCAGGGGTCGGGCTCTACGAGCAGTACTTC.

The chain is built from TRBV7-3 and TRBJ2-7, with 8 bases that match TRBD2. The ends lost 2 bases at V and 4 bases at J; junction bases unmatched: 10. CDR1 and CDR2 (germline): SGHTA, FQGTGA. This CDR3 spans 16 amino acids. The CDR3 loop reads CASSLGSTSGYYEQYF. DNA for the CDR3: TGTGCCAGCAGCTTAGGATCAACTAGCGGATATTACGAGCAGTACTTC.

The chain employs TRBV4-1 and TRBJ2-2, with TRBD1 matching over 7 bases. Germline V gene sequence: CDR1 MGHRA, CDR2 YSYEKL. The CDR3 sequence is 15 residues long. V was clipped by 0 bases and J by 4 bases; unmatched bases: 2. The CDR3 DNA is TGCGCCAGCAGCCAAGAGGACAGGATCACCGGGGAGCTGTTTTTT. Translation: CASSQEDRITGELFF.

This clone was detected once. The J gene is TRBJ2-5, the V gene TRBV10-3; 11 bases map to TRBD1. V gave up 5 bases and J gave up 4 bases; unmatched junction bases: 9. Germline V gene data show CDR1 as ENHRY and CDR2 as SYGVKD. The CDR3 loop spans 16 amino acids. This CDR3 reads CAISTPGQGGRETQYF. The CDR3 region has the DNA TGTGCCATCAGTACTCCGGGACAGGGGGGTCGAGAGACCCAGTACTTC.

The chain carries TRBV29-1 and TRBJ2-5; 8 bases match TRBD2. The V segment lost 6 bases and the J segment 1 base; nucleotides outside the gene matches: 7. CDR3 size: 14 residues. Germline CDR1 SQVTM, CDR2 ANQGSEA. The CDR3 DNA reads TGCAGCGTACTGACTAGCGAGCCCCAAGAGACCCAGTACTTC. As protein: CSVLTSEPQETQYF.

The chain employs TRBV29-1 and TRBJ2-2, with a tentative D call TRBD1 (6 bases). The V end lost 6 bases, the J end lost 2 bases, and 10 bases lay between the germline ends. Germline V CDR1 and CDR2: SQVTM, ANQGSEA. The CDR3 sequence is 13 residues long. This CDR3 reads CSVARGNTGELFF. The CDR3 coding sequence is TGCAGCGTCGCCAGGGGAAACACCGGGGAGCTGTTTTTT.

The gene calls are TRBV2 and TRBJ2-7; no clear D gene. The CDR3 runs to 12 residues. CDR1 and CDR2 from the germline V gene are SNHLY and FYNNEI. The V and J ends lost 2 bases and 6 bases respectively, with 8 bases between them. CDR3 in amino acids: CASSESYVEQYF. The CDR3 bases are TGTGCCAGCAGTGAATCCTATGTCGAGCAGTACTTC.

The rearrangement links TRBV10-3 to TRBJ2-1, with 9 bases lining up with TRBD1. Trimming took 10 bases from V and 7 from J; bases not matched to a gene: 8. The CDR3 covers 13 residues. From germline, CDR1 is ENHRY and CDR2 SYGVKD. DNA for the CDR3: TGTGCCAGTAACCGGGACAGGGAGAATGAGCAGTTCTTC. Translated, it gives CASNRDRENEQFF.

This clone was counted only a few times. The chain carries TRBV10-1 and TRBJ2-5; TRBD2 might be the D (6 bases). The ends were cut back, 3 bases at V and 4 bases at J, with 18 bases in the middle. CDR1 WNHNN and CDR2 SYGVQD come from the germline V gene (reference sequence). CDR3 length: 16 amino acids. The CDR3 region has the DNA TGCGCCAGCAGTGACCCCATCGGGGGAGGTGGAGAGACCCAGTACTTC. Translating it yields CASSDPIGGGGETQYF.

The genes are TRBV6-5 and TRBJ2-7, with TRBD1 identical over 8 bases. Per germline, CDR1 MNHEY and CDR2 SVGAGI. CDR3 length: 14 amino acids. V lost 2 bases, J lost 5 bases, and 5 bases stayed unmatched. The CDR3 sequence is CASSYRDRRDEQYF. As DNA, the CDR3 is TGTGCCAGCAGTTACAGGGACAGGAGGGACGAGCAGTACTTC.